The 20 T cell receptor beta chains given below trace back to one sample, sequenced in a study of shared clonotypes between healthy human individuals. Data came from immunoSEQ multiplex PCR; TCRdb stores just in-frame clones and leaves some out. This table has about 2.2 million clones, around 95% appearing once. CD8 cells regarded as naive lacked CD45RO, were positively chosen for CCR7, and omitted terminally differentiated effector memory CD45RA+ cells. Input material: naive CD8+ T cells from PBMCs. The receptors here all came from a man aged 18 to 30 in good health. Some clones in this sample may be carry-over from other donors' samples.

This sequence joins TRBV9 and TRBJ2-3, with D possibly matching TRBD1 (5 bases). There are 16 residues in the CDR3. Trimming cost V 3 bases and J 2 bases, with 16 bases left between them. Germline-derived CDR1 and CDR2 are SGDLS and YYNGEE. The CDR3 region has the DNA TGTGCCAGCAGCGACCCCTCCCAGGGCCTCACAGATACGCAGTATTTT. It encodes CASSDPSQGLTDTQYF.

The chain couples TRBV12-5 to TRBJ2-5, with 9 bases that match TRBD2. The V gene end was trimmed by 9 bases and the J gene end by 4 bases; junction bases not matched to a gene: 9. The CDR3 covers 14 residues. Per germline, CDR1 LGHNT and CDR2 FRNRAP. The CDR3 region has the DNA TGTGCTAGCTCCGGGGCTAGCGGGGTAGAGACCCAGTACTTC. Translating gives CASSGASGVETQYF.

This chain links TRBV28 with TRBJ2-2; the D gene is possibly TRBD1 (5 bases). This CDR3 spans 15 amino acids. Deletions cut 5 bases from V and 4 bases from J, with 14 bases between. Per germline, CDR1 MDHEN and CDR2 SYDVKM. Here the CDR3 DNA reads TGTGCCAGCAGTCCCTTGTTAGGGGTCACCGGGGAGCTGTTTTTT. Protein product: CASSPLLGVTGELFF. The full variable domain, completed using reference TRBV28 and TRBJ2-2, is DVKVTQSSRYLVKRTGEKVFLECVQDMDHENMFWYRQDPGLGLRLIYFSYDVKMKEKGDIPEGYSVSREKKERFSLILESASTNQTSMYLCASSPLLGVTGELFFGEGSRLTVL.

The rearrangement joins TRBV6-5 to TRBJ2-7; tentatively, D is TRBD2 (5 bases). V was trimmed by 2 bases and J by 4 bases, leaving 18 bases between them. The CDR3 loop spans 16 amino acids. Per the germline V gene, CDR1 is MNHEY and CDR2 is SVGAGI. Written as DNA, the CDR3 is TGTGCCAGCAGTTACACCGCTAGCATGTTGGTTTACGAGCAGTACTTC. This sequence encodes CASSYTASMLVYEQYF.

The V call is TRBV2, the J call TRBJ2-1; 7 positions match TRBD1. J was trimmed by 15 bases and V by 5 bases; bases with no gene match: 13. The CDR3 consists of 13 residues. Germline V gives CDR1 SNHLY, CDR2 FYNNEI. The CDR3 protein is CASSWGQSQHWFF. The DNA for the CDR3 is TGTGCCAGCAGTTGGGGACAGAGCCAGCATTGGTTCTTC.

The chain has TRBV19 and TRBJ2-7; a possible D gene is TRBD1 (6 bases). The CDR3 consists of 12 residues. Per germline, CDR1 LNHDA and CDR2 SQIVND (reference sequence). With 3 bases removed from V and 7 bases from J, the gap between germline ends came to 10 bases. The chain's CDR3 is CASSMGAREQYF. CDR3 nucleotides: TGTGCCAGTAGTATGGGGGCCCGAGAGCAGTACTTC.

The V call is TRBV27, the J call TRBJ2-1; no reliable D call. Trimming took 4 bases from V and 8 from J, leaving 9 bases between them. The CDR3 runs 12 residues. Germline loops: CDR1 MNHEY, CDR2 SMNVEV (reference sequence). This CDR3 reads CASSSQSYEQFF. The CDR3 nucleotides read TGTGCCAGCAGTTCTCAGAGCTATGAGCAGTTCTTC.

The V and J genes are TRBV28 and TRBJ2-7; D possibly corresponds to TRBD1 (6 bases). The CDR3 totals 14 residues. Germline V gene data show CDR1 as MDHEN and CDR2 as SYDVKM. With 3 bases removed from V and 3 bases from J, the gap between germline ends came to 12 bases. The CDR3 spells CASSFGGPYYEQYF. The CDR3 DNA is TGTGCCAGCAGTTTTGGGGGCCCTTACTACGAGCAGTACTTC.

This chain uses TRBV28 with TRBJ2-5, with D possibly matching TRBD2 (5 bases). V was cut by 6 bases and J by 1 base, with 18 bases left in between. This CDR3 spans 16 amino acids. Germline V lookup: CDR1 MDHEN, CDR2 SYDVKM. The CDR3 loop reads CASSPNAGGPQETQYF. The DNA of the CDR3 is TGTGCCAGCAGCCCCAACGCGGGCGGACCCCAAGAGACCCAGTACTTC.

CDR3 sequence reads: CASSLDVLAGGPDTQYF. CDR3 sequence (DNA): TGTGCCAGCAGCTTGGACGTACTAGCGGGAGGCCCCGATACGCAGTATTTT. This chain uses TRBV5-4 with TRBJ2-3; 12 bases match TRBD2. This CDR3 is built from 17 residues. The trim removed 0 bases at V and 6 bases at J, leaving 8 bases unmatched. From germline, CDR1 is SGHNT and CDR2 YYREEE (reference sequence). Full variable domain (remainder filled in from reference TRBV5-4 and TRBJ2-3): ETGVTQSPTHLIKTRGQQVTLRCSSQSGHNTVSWYQQALGQGPQFIFQYYREEENGRGNFPPRFSGLQFPNYSSELNVNALELDDSALYLCASSLDVLAGGPDTQYFGPGTRLTVL.

The chain carries TRBV7-6 and TRBJ2-7, with a weak D call TRBD1 (5 bases). Germline lookup yields CDR1 SGHVS and CDR2 FNYEAQ. V was clipped by 1 base and J by 5 bases, with 15 bases between them. The CDR3 spans 15 residues. The CDR3 reads CASSLEAGNIHEQYF. As DNA, the CDR3 is TGTGCCAGCAGCTTAGAGGCAGGGAATATCCACGAGCAGTACTTC.

The rearrangement links TRBV5-5 to TRBJ2-2, with 7 bases fitting TRBD2. Per germline, CDR1 SGHKS and CDR2 YYEKEE (reference sequence). V was pared by 3 bases and J by 3 bases, with 14 bases of the junction left unmatched. The length of the CDR3 is 18 residues. CDR3 protein: CASSSPAGRAIDTGELFF. DNA of the CDR3: TGTGCCAGCAGCTCTCCTGCGGGGAGGGCCATCGACACCGGGGAGCTGTTTTTT.

The chain links TRBV4-3 to TRBJ1-2; D is perhaps TRBD1 (5 bases). The germline gives CDR1 LGHNA, CDR2 YSLEER. This CDR3 region has 15 residues. Trimming cost V 1 base and J 4 bases, with 13 bases left between them. CDR3 nucleotide sequence: TGCGCCAGCAGCCAAGCCTCGGGACGCCCCTATGGCTACACCTTC. The encoded protein is CASSQASGRPYGYTF.

In DNA, the CDR3 is TGTGCCAGCAGCTTAGAACCAGGGGACGAGCAGTACTTC. This gives the protein CASSLEPGDEQYF. The chain combines TRBV11-1 with TRBJ2-7, with D possibly being TRBD1 (6 bases). The CDR3 consists of 13 residues. Germline CDR1 and CDR2: SGHAT and FQDESV (reference sequence). V lost 1 base and J 5 bases, leaving 9 bases between the germline ends.

The chain joins TRBV4-1 to TRBJ2-7; 10 bases align to TRBD1. This CDR3 has 15 amino acids. The germline gives CDR1 MGHRA, CDR2 YSYEKL. J lost 4 bases, V lost 1 base, and 4 bases had no gene match. The CDR3: CASSQGQGALYEQYF. For the CDR3, the DNA is TGCGCCAGCAGCCAAGGACAGGGGGCCCTTTACGAGCAGTACTTC.

V gene TRBV5-1 combines with J gene TRBJ2-7; D is ambiguous. Germline CDR1 reads SGHRS; CDR2 reads YFSETQ. The CDR3 covers 12 residues. The ends were cut back, 5 bases at V and 6 bases at J, with 12 bases in the middle. DNA of the CDR3: TGCGCCAGCAGACGGACGCGTGGCGAGCAGTACTTC. Amino acid sequence: CASRRTRGEQYF.

This chain links TRBV10-2 with TRBJ1-1; the D is unclear. Trimming took off 2 bases at V and 4 bases at J, with 5 bases between the two ends. Germline V gene lookup returns CDR1 WSHSY and CDR2 SAAADI. The CDR3 contains 12 residues. The CDR3 coding sequence is TGCGCCAGCAGTGAGATCAGCACTGAAGCTTTCTTT. Amino acids: CASSEISTEAFF.

The chain has TRBV19 and TRBJ2-3; the match to TRBD2 covers 8 bases. V trimming: 5 bases; J trimming: 1 base; junction bases outside the gene matches: 5. This CDR3 is 15 amino acids long. Germline V gives CDR1 LNHDA, CDR2 SQIVND (reference sequence). The CDR3 bases are TGTGCCAGTAGTCAAAGCGGGGGTGGCACAGATACGCAGTATTTT. Its translation: CASSQSGGGTDTQYF.

The CDR3 DNA reads as TGTGCCAGCAGTTTGCAGTATTGGCGGGAAGTCGGGGATACGCAGTATTTT. Encoded protein: CASSLQYWREVGDTQYF. The genes are TRBV27 and TRBJ2-3, with D maybe TRBD2 (6 bases). The CDR3 sequence is 17 residues long. V dropped 3 bases and J dropped 6 bases, with 22 bases sitting between them. Germline-derived CDR1 and CDR2 are MNHEY and SMNVEV (reference sequence).

The rearrangement uses TRBV13 and TRBJ2-1; the match to TRBD2 covers 9 bases. CDR1 and CDR2 (germline): PRHDT, FYEKMQ (reference sequence). V gave up 5 bases and J gave up 6 bases; unmatched junction bases: 8. This CDR3 comprises 15 residues. The CDR3 sequence is CASSLVAGEFNEQFF. The CDR3 DNA sequence: TGTGCCAGCAGCCTAGTAGCGGGAGAGTTCAATGAGCAGTTCTTC.